Reported below is one T cell receptor beta chain. The sample is drawn from a study of identical twins. Trimming removed 3 bases from V and 8 bases from J; junction bases left unmatched: 7. The CDR3 is 14 amino acids. The germline gives CDR1 DFQATT, CDR2 SNEGSKA (reference sequence). From the 5' RACE reads, TCRdb called clonotypes with MiXCR, one entry per CDR3 protein. The sample has around 1.7 million distinct CDR3 sequences; less than 35% are singletons. The chain recombines TRBV20-1 with TRBJ1-2; TRBD1 aligns across 12 bases. The clonotype originates from a newborn girl in good health. Sequencing used cord blood. CDR3 sequence reads: CSASRDRGRLGYTF. CDR3 coding DNA: TGCAGTGCTAGCCGGGACAGGGGGCGGCTGGGCTACACCTTC.